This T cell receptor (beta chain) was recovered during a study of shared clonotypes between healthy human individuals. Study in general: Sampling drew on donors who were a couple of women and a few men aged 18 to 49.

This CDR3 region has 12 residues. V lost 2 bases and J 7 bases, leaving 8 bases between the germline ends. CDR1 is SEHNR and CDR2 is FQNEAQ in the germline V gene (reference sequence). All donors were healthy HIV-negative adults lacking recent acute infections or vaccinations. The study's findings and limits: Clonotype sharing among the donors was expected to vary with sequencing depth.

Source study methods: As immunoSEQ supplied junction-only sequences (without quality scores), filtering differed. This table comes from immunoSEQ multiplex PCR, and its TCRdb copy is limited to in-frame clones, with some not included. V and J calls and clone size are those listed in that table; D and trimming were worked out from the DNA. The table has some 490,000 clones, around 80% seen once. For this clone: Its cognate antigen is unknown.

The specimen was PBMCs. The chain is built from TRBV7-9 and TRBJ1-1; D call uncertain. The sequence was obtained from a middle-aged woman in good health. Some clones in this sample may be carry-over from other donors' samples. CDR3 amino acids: CASSLRELEAFF. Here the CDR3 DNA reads TGTGCCAGCAGCTTAAGGGAGCTTGAAGCTTTCTTT.